The 31 T cell receptor beta chains below all came from one sample that was sequenced in a study of esophageal squamous cell carcinoma under preoperative chemotherapy (dated by TCRdb to the late 2010s). Library preparation was by PCR. TCRdb lists the instrument as HiSeq X Ten. TCRdb handled the public reads itself, with Q25 trimming in fastp and clone calling in MiXCR, and kept productive beta chains. One record per CDR3 amino acid sequence lists the most common genes and DNA. Recorded for this sample are around 34,000 distinct CDR3 sequences; 52% of them occurred a single time. The leading ten clones occupy more than 20% of the sample. Reading the label with the study, this specimen's time point is: after preoperative PTX-NDP chemotherapy. Specimen collection occurred from a patient given preoperative chemotherapy. These receptors originate from a human donor with esophageal squamous cell carcinoma. The donor label of this sample is uncertain.

As regards this clonotype: One end of the junction is discordant with germline, which a read error may explain. The chain employs TRBV7-2 and TRBJ2-1, with D possibly TRBD1 on 5 matching bases. The J call is uncertain, as TRBJ2-5 better fits the DNA end. The CDR3 covers 14 residues. Germline CDR1 reads SGHTA; CDR2 reads FQGNSA. The chain's CDR3 is CAGRAGRAKDTQYF. CDR3 sequence (DNA): TGTGCGGGGCGCGCCGGCCGAGCCAAAGACACCCAGTACTTC.

This clonotype was recorded at least ten times. CDR3 protein: CASSELRTYNEQFF. The CDR3 DNA sequence: TGTGCCAGCAGTGAGTTGCGAACCTACAATGAGCAGTTCTTC. The chain recombines TRBV6-1 with TRBJ2-1, with D uncertain. V lost 3 bases and J lost 2, with 8 bases in between. This CDR3 spans 14 amino acids. CDR1 is MNHNS and CDR2 is SASEGT in the germline V gene.

This clonotype was observed many times. The rearrangement uses TRBV12-3 or TRBV12-4 and TRBJ2-3, with unresolved D. The germline V and J ends were trimmed by 4 bases and 0 bases, with 8 bases remaining between them. The CDR3 covers 14 residues. The CDR3 region is CASSSDASTDTQYF. The CDR3 DNA follows: TGTGCCAGCAGTTCGGACGCTAGCACAGATACGCAGTATTTT.

As to this clonotype: Germline and junction disagree at one end, which may indicate a read error. The rearrangement joins TRBV7-2 to TRBJ2-3; D might be TRBD1 or TRBD2, each matching 5 bases. This CDR3 has 15 residues. CDR1 is SGHTA and CDR2 is FQGNSA in the germline V gene. In DNA form, the CDR3 reads TGTGCCGGGAGTCTCGGGGCCTCTAGCCAAGAGACCCAGTACTTT. This translates into CAGSLGASSQETQYF.

This clonotype came up many times. The chain employs TRBV6-1 and TRBJ2-7, with TRBD1 identical over 9 bases. From germline, CDR1 is MNHNS and CDR2 SASEGT. Unmatched junction bases numbered 6, after V lost 3 bases and J lost 0 bases. The CDR3 has 16 residues. This CDR3 is CASSDRGTGSSYEQYF. The CDR3 region has the DNA TGTGCCAGCAGTGACCGGGGGACAGGGAGCTCCTACGAGCAGTACTTC.

This sequence joins TRBV7-2 and TRBJ2-1; D remains ambiguous. Germline-derived CDR1 and CDR2 are SGHTA and FQGNSA. The CDR3 extends over 15 amino acids. The V and J ends lost 1 base and 0 bases respectively, with 7 bases between them. In DNA, the CDR3 is TGTGCCAGCAGCTTAGTAAGCCTCTCCTACAATGAGCAGTTCTTC. Translated: CASSLVSLSYNEQFF.

Ten or more counts support this clonotype. V and J are TRBV7-2 and TRBJ2-5; 15 bases map to TRBD2. The CDR3 spans 15 residues. The germline gives CDR1 SGHTA, CDR2 FQGNSA. Trimming removed 5 bases from V and 5 bases from J; junction bases left unmatched: 3. CDR3 nucleotide sequence: TGTGCCAGCAGCCGGACTAGCGGGAGGGGGGAGACCCAGTACTTC. Amino acid sequence: CASSRTSGRGETQYF.

The chain recombines TRBV6-1 with TRBJ2-6; D unclear. Per the germline V gene, CDR1 is MNHNS and CDR2 is SASEGT. V was clipped by 7 bases and J by 0 bases, with 7 bases between them. CDR3 length: 14 amino acids. The CDR3 loop reads CASIQSSGANVLTF. CDR3 in DNA: TGTGCCAGCATTCAGAGCTCTGGGGCCAACGTCCTGACTTTC.

V and J are TRBV6-1 and TRBJ2-1, with TRBD1 as a possible D gene (6 bases). This CDR3 contains 16 residues. The ends were cut back, 5 bases at V and 2 bases at J, with 16 bases in the middle. CDR1 and CDR2 from the germline V gene are MNHNS and SASEGT. In DNA form, the CDR3 reads TGTGCCAGCAGTAATTCACAGGGAGAACCCTACAATGAGCAGTTCTTC. Translating gives CASSNSQGEPYNEQFF.

V gene TRBV12-3 or TRBV12-4 combines with J gene TRBJ2-3; D ambiguous. Trimming left V 1 base short and J 7 bases short, with 6 bases between. CDR3 length: 12 amino acids. CDR3 in amino acids: CASSLGPNTQYF. CDR3 DNA sequence: TGTGCCAGCAGTTTAGGACCCAATACGCAGTATTTT.

This rearrangement joins TRBV7-3 to TRBJ2-3; D possibly corresponds to TRBD1 (6 bases). V was trimmed by 3 bases and J by 9 bases, leaving 25 bases between them. The CDR3 spans 17 residues. Per the germline V gene, CDR1 is SGHTA and CDR2 is FQGTGA. For the CDR3, the DNA is TGTGCCAGCAGCTTGGGTCCCCAGGCTGTGGGCACAGGGACGCAGTATTTT. It codes for CASSLGPQAVGTGTQYF.

This clonotype was counted only a few times. V and J are TRBV6-1 and TRBJ2-1; maybe TRBD1 (5 bases). The CDR3 has 11 residues. Germline CDR1 and CDR2: MNHNS and SASEGT. V was cut by 5 bases and J by 10 bases, with 9 bases left in between. CDR3 DNA sequence: TGTGCCAGCAGTCCAGACAGCGAGCAGTTCTTC. This gives the protein CASSPDSEQFF.

The genes are TRBV7-3 and TRBJ2-4; tentatively, D is TRBD1 (5 bases). This CDR3 contains 17 residues. Trimming took 5 bases from V and 3 from J, leaving 20 bases between them. Germline V gene data show CDR1 as SGHTA and CDR2 as FQGTGA. The CDR3 loop reads CASSLKLGLWDKNIQYF. The DNA of the CDR3 is TGTGCCAGCAGCCTCAAACTGGGGCTGTGGGACAAAAACATTCAGTACTTC.

This clonotype was picked up many times. The chain joins TRBV7-8 to TRBJ2-5, with 11 bases lining up with TRBD2. Germline CDR1 is SGHVS and CDR2 is FQNEAQ. The CDR3 length is 16 residues. With V trimmed by 5 bases and J by 5 bases, 10 bases remained unmatched. The CDR3 bases are TGTGCCAGCAGCCCGCCCTCTAGCGGGAGGCAGGAGACCCAGTACTTC. Residues: CASSPPSSGRQETQYF.

About this clonotype itself: Because the CDR3's place on the DNA is in doubt, the DNA is left out and the CDR3 is given as listed by TCRdb. The chain employs TRBV7-2 and TRBJ2-6; the listed D gene, TRBD1, was not tested against the DNA. The V gene's germline CDR1 is SGHTA and CDR2 FQGNSA. The CDR3 has 16 residues if both end residues are counted. CDR3 amino acids: CASSLSTGSIGLHLRF.

The gene calls are TRBV12-3 or TRBV12-4 and TRBJ2-2, with TRBD1 matching 9 bases. There are 18 residues in the CDR3. The V and J ends lost 9 bases and 3 bases, in that order; junction bases with no gene match: 17. The CDR3 bases are TGTGCCAGTAACAACAGAGAAGCGACAGGGGGATACACCGGGGAGCTGTTTTTT. Translated, it gives CASNNREATGGYTGELFF.

Many counts were recorded for this clonotype. This rearrangement joins TRBV11-2 to TRBJ2-3, with a possible D match to TRBD1 (6 bases). V shed 5 bases and J shed 4 bases, with 10 bases lying between them. The germline V gene has CDR1 SGHAT and CDR2 FQNNGV. The CDR3 totals 13 residues. For the CDR3, the DNA is TGTGCCAGCAGCATCCCAGGGGCAGATACGCAGTATTTT. Residues: CASSIPGADTQYF.

The CDR3 DNA sequence: TGTGCCAGCAGCTTAATGGAAAGGTTGACAGATACGCAGTATTTT. This encodes CASSLMERLTDTQYF. V and J are TRBV7-8 and TRBJ2-3, with D uncertain. Germline V gives CDR1 SGHVS, CDR2 FQNEAQ. CDR3 length equals 15 residues. Trimming pared 2 bases from V and 3 bases from J, leaving 12 bases between.

In regard to this clonotype: One junction end disagrees with the germline gene, perhaps due to a read error. This chain links TRBV7-8 with TRBJ2-2; 8 bases fit TRBD2. This CDR3 has 16 amino acids. Germline V CDR1 and CDR2: SGHVS, FQNEAQ. CDR3 bases: TGTGCCAGCAGGGGCCTCGGGGGGGCGAGCACAGGGACGCTGTATTTT. It yields the protein CASRGLGGASTGTLYF.

This clonotype has at least ten counts. The chain is built from TRBV6-5 and TRBJ2-2; 8 nucleotides line up with TRBD2. CDR3 size: 16 residues. The ends lost 6 bases at V and 5 bases at J; junction bases unmatched: 11. Germline V gene data show CDR1 as MNHEY and CDR2 as SVGAGI. CDR3 nucleotides: TGTGCCAGCAGCTACAAGCGGGGGCCCGGGACCGGGGAGCTGTTTTTT. Translated: CASSYKRGPGTGELFF.

The CDR3 DNA sequence: TGTGCCACCAGCTTCAGGTTGTCCGGGGAGCTGTTTTTT. Translating gives CATSFRLSGELFF. This chain joins TRBV15 and TRBJ2-2, with D unclear. The CDR3 spans 13 residues. The germline gives CDR1 LNHNV, CDR2 YYDKDF (reference sequence). With 5 bases removed from V and 6 bases from J, the gap between germline ends came to 10 bases.

On this clonotype: The junction departs from germline at one end; a sequencing error may be responsible. This chain joins TRBV27 and TRBJ2-4; D possibly corresponds to TRBD1 (6 bases). Germline CDR1 reads MNHEY; CDR2 reads SMNVEV (reference sequence). This CDR3 comprises 11 residues. Here the CDR3 reads CGSSEGDIQYF. The CDR3 DNA is TGTGGGAGCAGTGAGGGGGACATCCAGTACTTC.

This clonotype was detected many times. V gene TRBV27 combines with J gene TRBJ1-2; D might be TRBD1 (5 bases). Germline CDR1 reads MNHEY; CDR2 reads SMNVEV (reference sequence). There are 13 residues in the CDR3. Trimming pared 5 bases from V and 0 bases from J, leaving 7 bases between. The CDR3 loop is CASSRGTNYGYTF. The CDR3 bases are TGTGCCAGCAGTCGGGGGACTAACTATGGCTACACCTTC.

On this clonotype: The conserved closing phenylalanine or tryptophan is absent in this CDR3, likely reflecting a read error. The V call is TRBV7-2, the J call TRBJ2-5, with 9 bases aligning to TRBD2. The length of the CDR3 is 16 residues. The germline V gene has CDR1 SGHTA and CDR2 FQGNSA. CDR3 bases: TGTGCCAGCAGCTTTAATAGCGGGGGAGCGCAAGCGACCCAGTACTTG. Translating it yields CASSFNSGGAQATQYL.

In regard to this clonotype: Germline and junction disagree at one end, which may indicate a read error. The CDR3 region has the DNA TGTGCCAGCGCGCGCAACGGGGGCGACGGGCAAGAGACGCAGTATTTC. As protein: CASARNGGDGQETQYF. This sequence joins TRBV6-1 and TRBJ2-1; perhaps D is TRBD1 or TRBD2 (6 bases each). The V gene's germline CDR1 is MNHNS and CDR2 SASEGT. CDR3 length: 16 amino acids.

This clonotype appeared a single time. The J gene is TRBJ2-1, the V gene TRBV12-3 or TRBV12-4; perhaps TRBD1 as D (5 bases). The CDR3 has 15 amino acids. DNA for the CDR3: TGTGTCACGGGTCCCCAGGGCCTGGGCAAAAATACGCAGTTCTTC. It codes for CVTGPQGLGKNTQFF.

With respect to this clonotype: Sequence at one end of the junction differs from germline and may be a read error. The chain is built from TRBV11-2 and TRBJ2-3; D may match TRBD1 or TRBD2 (5 bases each). Per the germline V gene, CDR1 is SGHAT and CDR2 is FQNNGV. The CDR3 totals 15 residues. The chain's CDR3 is CARSSEGRSKETQYF. In DNA, the CDR3 is TGTGCCAGGAGCTCCGAGGGGCGTAGCAAAGAGACGCAGTATTTT.

The V gene is TRBV7-8, the J gene TRBJ2-3; possibly TRBD2 for D (7 bases). This CDR3 has 16 amino acids. The V gene lost 6 bases and the J gene lost 10 bases, with 26 bases spanning the gap. Germline V gene lookup returns CDR1 SGHVS and CDR2 FQNEAQ. The CDR3 loop reads CASRGLGGVSTGAQYF. CDR3 coding DNA: TGTGCCAGCAGGGGCCTAGGGGGGGTGAGCACAGGTGCGCAGTATTTT.

Notes on this clonotype: At one end the junction does not follow the germline gene, possibly because of a read error. The CDR3 spells CASSIMAEETQFF. CDR3 nucleotide sequence: TGTGCCAGCAGCATTATGGCAGAAGAGACCCAGTTTTTC. This rearrangement joins TRBV7-2 to TRBJ2-5, with D uncertain. The CDR3 extends over 13 amino acids. Looked up from germline, CDR1 is SGHTA and CDR2 is FQGNSA.

The rearrangement joins TRBV7-2 to TRBJ2-2; the D gene is possibly TRBD1 (5 bases). Per the germline V gene, CDR1 is SGHTA and CDR2 is FQGNSA. CDR3 length: 16 amino acids. The germline V and J ends were trimmed by 5 bases and 4 bases, with 17 bases remaining between them. CDR3 nucleotide sequence: TGTGCCAGCAGCCCAGACGGACATCGACTCACCGGGGAGCTGTTTTTT. Translation gives CASSPDGHRLTGELFF.

The chain carries TRBV7-8 and TRBJ2-1; D gene ambiguous. The CDR3 has 14 amino acids. Germline CDR1 is SGHVS and CDR2 is FQNEAQ. Trimming cost V 0 bases and J 10 bases, with 13 bases left between them. The CDR3 reads CASSLAGKPGEQFF. In DNA, the CDR3 is TGTGCCAGCAGCTTAGCGGGGAAGCCCGGGGAGCAGTTCTTC.